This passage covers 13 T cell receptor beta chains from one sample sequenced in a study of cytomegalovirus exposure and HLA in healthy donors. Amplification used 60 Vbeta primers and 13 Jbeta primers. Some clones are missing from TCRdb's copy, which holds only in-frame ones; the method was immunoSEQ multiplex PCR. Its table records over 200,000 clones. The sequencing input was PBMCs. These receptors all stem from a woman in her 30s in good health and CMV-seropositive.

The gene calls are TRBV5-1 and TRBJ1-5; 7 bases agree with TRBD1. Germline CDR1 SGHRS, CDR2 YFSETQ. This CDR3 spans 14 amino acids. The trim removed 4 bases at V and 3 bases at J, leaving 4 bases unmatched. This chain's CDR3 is CASSLGQANQPQHF. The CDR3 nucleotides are TGCGCCAGCAGCCTCGGACAGGCCAATCAGCCCCAGCATTTT. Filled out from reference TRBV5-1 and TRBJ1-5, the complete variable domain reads KAGVTQTPRYLIKTRGQQVTLSCSPISGHRSVSWYQQTPGQGLQFLFEYFSETQRNKGNFPGRFSGRQFSNSRSEMNVSTLELGDSALYLCASSLGQANQPQHFGDGTRLSIL.

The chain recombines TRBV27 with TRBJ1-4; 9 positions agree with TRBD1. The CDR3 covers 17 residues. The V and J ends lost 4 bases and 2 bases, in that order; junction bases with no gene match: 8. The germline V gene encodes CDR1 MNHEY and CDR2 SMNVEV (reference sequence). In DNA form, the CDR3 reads TGTGCCAGCAGTTCCTGGACAGGGGCAGGGACTAATGAAAAACTGTTTTTT. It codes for CASSSWTGAGTNEKLFF.

The CDR3 DNA sequence: TGTGCCAGCTCACGCGGGGGACACACTGAAGCTTTCTTT. Amino acid sequence: CASSRGGHTEAFF. The chain recombines TRBV11-2 with TRBJ1-1; possible D gene TRBD1, 5 bases. CDR3 length equals 13 residues. The V end lost 8 bases, the J end lost 3 bases, and 13 bases lay between the germline ends. In germline, CDR1 is SGHAT, CDR2 FQNNGV.

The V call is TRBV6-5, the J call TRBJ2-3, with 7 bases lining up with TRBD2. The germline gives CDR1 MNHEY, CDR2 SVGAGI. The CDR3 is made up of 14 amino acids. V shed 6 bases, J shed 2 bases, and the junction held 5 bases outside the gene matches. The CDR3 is CASRLTSLTDTQYF. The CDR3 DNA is TGTGCCAGCAGATTGACTAGCCTCACAGATACGCAGTATTTT.

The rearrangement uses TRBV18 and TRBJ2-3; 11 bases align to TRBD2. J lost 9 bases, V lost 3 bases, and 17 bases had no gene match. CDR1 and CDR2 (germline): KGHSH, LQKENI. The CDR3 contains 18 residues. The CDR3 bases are TGTGCCAGCTCACCGATGTTGAAGACTAGCGGGACTCTTGAAACGCAGTATTTT. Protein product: CASSPMLKTSGTLETQYF.

The CDR3 is CASSFTTFSYEQYF. As DNA, the CDR3 is TGTGCCAGCAGCTTTACGACTTTCTCCTACGAGCAGTACTTC. The chain carries TRBV11-2 and TRBJ2-5; D not certain. Near its end, the DNA agrees better with TRBJ2-7, so the J call may be wrong. Germline-derived CDR1 and CDR2 are SGHAT and FQNNGV. The CDR3 loop spans 14 amino acids.

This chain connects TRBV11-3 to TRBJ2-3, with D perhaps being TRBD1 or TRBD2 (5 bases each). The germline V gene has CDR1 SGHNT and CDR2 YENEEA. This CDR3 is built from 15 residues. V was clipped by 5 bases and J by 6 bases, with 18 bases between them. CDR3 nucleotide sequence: TGTGCCAGCAGCCTAGGGACCCGCGCAGGGGATACGCAGTATTTT. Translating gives CASSLGTRAGDTQYF.

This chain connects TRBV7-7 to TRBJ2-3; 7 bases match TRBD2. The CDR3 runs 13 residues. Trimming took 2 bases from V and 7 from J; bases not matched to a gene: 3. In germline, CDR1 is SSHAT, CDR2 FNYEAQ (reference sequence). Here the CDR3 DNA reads TGTGCCAGCAGCTTATCTAGCGGAAATACGCAGTATTTT. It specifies CASSLSSGNTQYF.

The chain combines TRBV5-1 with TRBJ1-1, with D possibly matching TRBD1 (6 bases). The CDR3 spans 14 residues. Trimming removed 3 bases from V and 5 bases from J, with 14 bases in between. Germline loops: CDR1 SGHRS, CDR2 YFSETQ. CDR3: CASSSLPQGTEAFF. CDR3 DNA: TGCGCCAGCAGCTCACTACCCCAGGGGACTGAAGCTTTCTTT.

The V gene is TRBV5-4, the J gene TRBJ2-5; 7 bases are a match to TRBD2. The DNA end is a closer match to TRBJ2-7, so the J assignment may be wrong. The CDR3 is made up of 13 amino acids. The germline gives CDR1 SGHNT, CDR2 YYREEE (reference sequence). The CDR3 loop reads CASSLEREYEQYF. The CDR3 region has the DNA TGTGCCAGCAGCTTGGAGCGGGAATACGAGCAGTACTTC.

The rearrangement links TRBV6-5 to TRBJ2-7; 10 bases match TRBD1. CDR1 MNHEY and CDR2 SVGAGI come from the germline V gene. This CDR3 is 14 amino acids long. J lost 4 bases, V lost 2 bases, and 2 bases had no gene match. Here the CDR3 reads CASSYGQGGYEQYF. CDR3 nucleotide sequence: TGTGCCAGCAGTTACGGACAGGGGGGTTACGAGCAGTACTTC.

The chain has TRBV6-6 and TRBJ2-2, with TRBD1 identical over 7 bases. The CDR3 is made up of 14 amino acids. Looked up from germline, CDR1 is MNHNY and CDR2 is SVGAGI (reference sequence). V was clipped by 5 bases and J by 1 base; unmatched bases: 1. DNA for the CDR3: TGTGCCAGCAGTCGGACAGGGAACACCGGGGAGCTGTTTTTT. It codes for CASSRTGNTGELFF.

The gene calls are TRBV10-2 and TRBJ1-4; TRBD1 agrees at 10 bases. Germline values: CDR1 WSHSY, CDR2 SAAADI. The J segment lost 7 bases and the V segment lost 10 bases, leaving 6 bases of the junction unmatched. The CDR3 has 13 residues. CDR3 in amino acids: CATLTGGVEKLFF. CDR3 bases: TGCGCCACCCTGACAGGGGGCGTTGAAAAACTGTTTTTT.